This TCR beta chain derives from a study of a mutant IDH1 vaccine in newly diagnosed glioma. About this clone itself: Its antigen is still unknown.

Findings and caveats of the study: Pseudoprogression showed no apparent link to changes in top peripheral T cell clonotypes.

Specified time point: baseline, week 1 (first vaccination visit). Regarding treatment: pre-vaccination baseline after standard-of-care therapy. Donors had new IDH1-mutant astrocytomas of WHO grade 3 or 4 (ATRX-lost). The CDR3 consists of 13 residues. V dropped 2 bases and J dropped 3 bases, with 7 bases sitting between them. Germline values: CDR1 MNHNS, CDR2 SASEGT. TCRdb's copy holds only in-frame clones and misses some; the assay was immunoSEQ multiplex PCR. The sample has some 61,000 clones; just over 85% are singletons. The V and J genes are TRBV6-1 and TRBJ1-2; D not resolved. This sequence originates from a man in his thirties or forties with glioma. This material consisted of PBMCs, taken from a glioma patient treated with radiotherapy, temozolomide or both. CDR3 DNA: TGTGCCAGCAGTGAAAAGGGATACTATGGCTACACCTTC. Translation gives CASSEKGYYGYTF.